This record concerns one T cell receptor beta chain sequence. Participants were aged about 18 to 89 years from approximately 24 US areas. Participants reported their clinical history, and cohort assignment relied on those reports. Contact with a PCR-confirmed or clinician-diagnosed COVID-19 case occurred within 2 weeks of entry. The sample comes from a study of blood T cell repertoires in COVID-19. About the research overall: Specimens from acute and convalescent COVID-19 originated in the United States, Italy and Spain.

Using immunoSEQ multiplex PCR, the repertoire was profiled, and TCRdb retains in-frame clones only, with some absent. The data hold around 330,000 clones, with 85% observed a single time. The germline gives CDR1 SGHRS, CDR2 YFSETQ. CDR3 length: 14 residues. V was cut by 4 bases and J by 5 bases, with 15 bases left in between. This TCR was recovered from a woman between 25 and 40 years old who had been exposed to COVID-19. This chain links TRBV5-1 with TRBJ2-5; D might be TRBD1 (5 bases). What was sequenced was PBMCs or T cells enriched from blood (not recorded which). The CDR3 sequence: CASSHAGYEETQYF. CDR3 DNA: TGCGCCAGCAGCCACGCAGGGTACGAGGAGACCCAGTACTTC.